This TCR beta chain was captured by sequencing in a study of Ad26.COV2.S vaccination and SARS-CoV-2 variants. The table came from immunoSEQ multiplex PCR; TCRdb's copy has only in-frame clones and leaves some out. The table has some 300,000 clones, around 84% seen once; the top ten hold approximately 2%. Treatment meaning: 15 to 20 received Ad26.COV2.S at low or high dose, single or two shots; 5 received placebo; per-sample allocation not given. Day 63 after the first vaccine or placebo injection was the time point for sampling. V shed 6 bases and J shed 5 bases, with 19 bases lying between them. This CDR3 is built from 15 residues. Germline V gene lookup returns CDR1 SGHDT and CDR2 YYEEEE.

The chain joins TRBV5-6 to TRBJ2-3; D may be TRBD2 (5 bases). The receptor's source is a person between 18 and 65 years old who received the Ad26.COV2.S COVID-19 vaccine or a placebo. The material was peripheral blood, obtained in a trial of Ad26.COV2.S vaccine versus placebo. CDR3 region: CASTDEGRLRDTQYF. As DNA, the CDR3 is TGTGCCAGCACCGATGAGGGTCGACTGCGAGATACGCAGTATTTT.